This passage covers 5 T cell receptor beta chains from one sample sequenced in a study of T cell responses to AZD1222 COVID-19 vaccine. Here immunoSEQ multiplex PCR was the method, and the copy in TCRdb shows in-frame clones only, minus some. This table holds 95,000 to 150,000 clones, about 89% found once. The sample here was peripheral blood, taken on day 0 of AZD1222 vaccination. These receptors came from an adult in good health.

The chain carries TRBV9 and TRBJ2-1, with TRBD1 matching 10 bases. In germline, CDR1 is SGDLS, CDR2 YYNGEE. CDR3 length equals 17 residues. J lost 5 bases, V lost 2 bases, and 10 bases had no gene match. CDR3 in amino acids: CASSVSFTGTGDNEQFF. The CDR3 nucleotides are TGTGCCAGCAGCGTCAGTTTTACCGGGACAGGGGACAATGAGCAGTTCTTC.

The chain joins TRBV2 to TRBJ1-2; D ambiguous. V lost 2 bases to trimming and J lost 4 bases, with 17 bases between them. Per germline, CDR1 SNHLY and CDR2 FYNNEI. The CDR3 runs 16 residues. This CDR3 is CASSEYRNSQAYGYTF. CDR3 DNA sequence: TGTGCCAGCAGTGAATATCGGAATTCTCAAGCCTATGGCTACACCTTC.

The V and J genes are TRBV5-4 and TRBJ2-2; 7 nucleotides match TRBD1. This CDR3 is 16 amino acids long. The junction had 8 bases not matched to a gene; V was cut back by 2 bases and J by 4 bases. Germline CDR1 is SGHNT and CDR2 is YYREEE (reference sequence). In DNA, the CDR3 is TGTGCCAGCAGCTTTCCCCGACAGGGATTCACCGGGGAGCTGTTTTTT. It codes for CASSFPRQGFTGELFF.

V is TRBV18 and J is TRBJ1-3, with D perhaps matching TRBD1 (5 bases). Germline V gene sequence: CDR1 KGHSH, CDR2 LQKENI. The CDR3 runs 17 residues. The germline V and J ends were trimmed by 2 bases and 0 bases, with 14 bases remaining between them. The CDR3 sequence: CASSPSGVLLSGNTIYF. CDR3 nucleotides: TGTGCCAGCTCACCATCGGGGGTCCTACTCTCTGGAAACACCATATATTTT.

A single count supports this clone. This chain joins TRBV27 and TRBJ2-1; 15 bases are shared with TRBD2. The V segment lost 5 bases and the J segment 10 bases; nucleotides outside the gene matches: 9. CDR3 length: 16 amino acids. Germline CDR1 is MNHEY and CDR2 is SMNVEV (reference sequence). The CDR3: CASSLRTSGGAKEQFF. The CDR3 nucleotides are TGTGCCAGCAGTCTGAGGACTAGCGGGGGGGCTAAGGAGCAGTTCTTC.